This paragraph reports one TCR beta chain. The CDR3 sequence is 16 residues long. CDR1 is LGHDT, CDR2 YNNKEL, per germline (reference sequence). J gave up 6 bases and V 5 bases, and 13 bases lay outside the gene matches. Method: immunoSEQ multiplex PCR; TCRdb's copy keeps in-frame clones and lacks some. The sample lists some 98,000 clones, around 85% seen once, with over 30% in the top ten. The data were taken from a study of control samples from healthy donors and cancer patients. The sample taken for sequencing was PBMCs. The sequence was collected from a man between 65 and 80 years old with lung cancer. V usage is TRBV3-1 (or the pseudogene TRBV3-2) and J usage is TRBJ2-7; 10 bases agree with TRBD2. The CDR3 spells CASSRVIGTSVLEQYF. The CDR3 nucleotides are TGTGCCAGCAGCAGGGTAATCGGGACTAGCGTACTCGAGCAGTACTTC.